This T cell receptor (beta chain) comes out of a study of OX40 agonist ivuxolimab in advanced cancers. Study context: Therapy given before enrollment (anti-PD-1, anti-PD-L1 or anti-CTLA-4) was allowed, and 40% to 50% had some.

The CDR3 runs to 13 residues. Germline V gene sequence: CDR1 GTSNPN, CDR2 SVGIG (reference sequence). Deletions cut 5 bases from V and 0 bases from J, with 5 bases between. The data were produced by immunoSEQ multiplex PCR, yet TCRdb's version contains in-frame clones alone and is incomplete. The table lists approximately 90,000 clones, 70% to 90% of them singletons. The material sequenced was CD4+ or CD8+ T cells sorted from blood, taken in a trial of the OX40 agonist ivuxolimab. The receptor comes from an adult with an advanced solid tumor such as melanoma, head and neck, liver or kidney cancer. The chain joins TRBV30 to TRBJ1-6; the D is unclear. The CDR3 nucleotides are TGTGCCTGGGAGAGCTCCTATAATTCACCCCTCCACTTT. Encoded protein: CAWESSYNSPLHF.